This TCR beta chain stems from a study of Graves' ophthalmopathy and Graves' hyperthyroidism. Study-wide context: The collection of peripheral blood took place at initial diagnosis, before any treatment.

RNA transcripts were the source from which TCR beta CDR3 regions were amplified. Second-round multiplex PCR came after first-round RT-PCR with HTBI primers. A single record per CDR3 protein comes from TCRdb applying MiXCR to the multiplex PCR reads. This sample has 600,000 to 950,000 distinct CDR3 sequences; roughly 40% occur once, and the top ten carry 44%. V was shortened by 4 bases and J by 2 bases, with 9 bases between the two germline ends. The germline gives CDR1 SNHLY, CDR2 FYNNEI. The CDR3 is 13 residues long. The receptor comes from an adult man with Graves' ophthalmopathy. The V call is TRBV2, the J call TRBJ2-7; no clear D. The specimen sequenced was peripheral blood. Here the CDR3 reads CASSGVDTYEQYF. DNA of the CDR3: TGTGCCAGCAGTGGCGTGGATACCTACGAGCAGTACTTC.